This paragraph reports one T cell receptor beta chain. No antigen is known for it. Base qualities are not recorded, but no much larger clone differs from it by a single base. TCRbeta CDR3 regions were amplified from genomic DNA by means of the immunoSEQ Assay, a bias-controlled multiplex PCR. Under the source paper's analysis protocol: Within the assay, amplification of reference gene primers was used to estimate how many nucleated cells each sample contained. Sequence reads were collapsed and filtered to measure the absolute abundance of every unique TCRbeta CDR3 rearrangement. For each sample, productive Simpson clonality was calculated by taking the square root of Simpson's diversity index across productive rearrangements. Not all clones reach the TCRdb copy of this immuneACCESS table, which keeps in-frame sequences only. Checked studies attribute under half of the gap to unresolved V genes and leave the rest unexplained. That table furnishes V, J and clone size, whereas the DNA furnished D and trimming. The sample includes 150,000 to 250,000 clones, with around 79% observed a single time. The ten most abundant clones make up nearly 6% of the sample.

These data belong to a study of blood T cell repertoires in COVID-19 (dated by TCRdb to 2020 to 2022). Concerning the study at large: The collaborator samples originated in the United States, Italy and Spain and spanned the acute and convalescent phases of COVID-19. Nearly every sample came with metadata listing a de-identified subject ID, COVID-19 status, age in years and sex. HLA class I and class II types, where available, came from metadata supplied by the sample provider rather than from assay-based typing. The repertoires were released in a freely available public database meant as a resource for research on the immune response to SARS-CoV-2. Deeply sampled blood TCRbeta repertoires from subjects exposed to, actively infected with, or recovered from COVID-19 were included in the dataset. The samples were drawn from the first 160 participants of the ongoing ImmuneRACE study and from some 1,300 subjects provided by 6 global collaborators. The material from the prospective study consisted of cDNA or gDNA derived from T cells, B-cell-depleted T cells, or PBMCs. Overall results and qualifications from the work: Clinical and demographic metadata were provided uncurated, with the amount varying by source and participant.

One collaborating source in Seattle enrolled patients while the patients were actively infected and followed the patients over time throughout the course of disease. Whole blood was collected in K2EDTA tubes by collaborating institutions according to the institutions' own protocols. For TCRbeta analysis, collaborators shipped samples as frozen whole blood, isolated PBMCs, or DNA extracted from either of those sample types. The CDR3, from cysteine to phenylalanine, totals 15 residues. The retained sequence is limited to the CDR3, 45 bases, with the frame set at the first base. Trimming takes 4 bases from V and 2 bases from J, and the germline ends sit 15 bases apart. The CDR1 and CDR2 encoded by the germline V gene (reference sequence) are LGHDT and YNNKEL.

The material sequenced was peripheral blood. This sequence was found in a woman aged 40-49 years with COVID-19, enrolled during active disease. This sequence uses TRBV3-1 (or the pseudogene TRBV3-2) and TRBJ2-7; TRBD1 could be the D gene, as 7 bases match. The CDR3 protein: CASSLQGGIPYEQYF. The nucleotide sequence is TGTGCCAGCAGCCTCCAGGGGGGAATTCCCTACGAGCAGTACTTC.